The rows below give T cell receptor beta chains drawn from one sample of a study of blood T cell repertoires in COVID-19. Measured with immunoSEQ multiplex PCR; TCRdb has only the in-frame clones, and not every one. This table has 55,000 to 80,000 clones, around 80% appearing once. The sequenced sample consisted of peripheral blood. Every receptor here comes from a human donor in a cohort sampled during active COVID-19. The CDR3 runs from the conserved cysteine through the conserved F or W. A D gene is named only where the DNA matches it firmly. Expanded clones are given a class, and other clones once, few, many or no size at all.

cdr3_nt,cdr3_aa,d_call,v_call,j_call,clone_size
TGTGCCAGCAGTGTCTCGAGAACTGAAAAACTGTTTTTT,CASSVSRTEKLFF,NA,TRBV2,TRBJ1-4,NA
TGTGCCAGCAGCCTCTTTATTGGGCCTCGAGACTTC,CASSLFIGPRDF,NA,TRBV7-9,TRBJ2-5,NA
TGCGCCAGCGCCGAGGGGGCCAATCAGCCCCAGCATTTT,CASAEGANQPQHF,TRBD1,TRBV5-1,TRBJ1-5,NA
TGCAGTGCTAGTTACGGTGCAACTAATGAAAAACTGTTTTTT,CSASYGATNEKLFF,NA,TRBV20-1,TRBJ1-4,NA
TGCGCCAGCAGCCAAGATCTGAGGGCTAACTATGGCTACACCTTC,CASSQDLRANYGYTF,NA,TRBV4-1,TRBJ1-2,NA
TGTGCCAGCAGTTCCCGTGAGAATCAGCCCCAGCATTTT,CASSSRENQPQHF,NA,TRBV27,TRBJ1-5,NA
TGTGCAAGTCGCTTACCTCCAGATACGCAGTATTTT,CASRLPPDTQYF,NA,TRBV12-2,TRBJ2-3,NA
TGTGCCAGCTCTCTCAATACAGGGGGTTCCGAGACCCAGTACTTC,CASSLNTGGSETQYF,TRBD1,TRBV18,TRBJ2-5,NA
TGTGCCAGCAGCCAAGTTGCCGGGACAGGGGAGTATGGCTACACCTTC,CASSQVAGTGEYGYTF,TRBD1,TRBV3-1/TRBV3-2,TRBJ1-2,NA
TGTGCCAGCAGTTTTTCTAGCGAAACCTACGAGCAGTACTTC,CASSFSSETYEQYF,NA,TRBV27,TRBJ2-7,NA
TGTGCCAGCAGTTACTCGGGACAGGGTTATAATTCACCCCTCCACTTT,CASSYSGQGYNSPLHF,TRBD1,TRBV6-5,TRBJ1-6,NA
TGTGCCAGCAGCGAGGGGGACAGGGGAGAGTACGAGCAGTACTTC,CASSEGDRGEYEQYF,TRBD1,TRBV2,TRBJ2-7,NA
TGTGCCAGCTCACCTCTACAGGCCACAGATACGCAGTATTTT,CASSPLQATDTQYF,NA,TRBV18,TRBJ2-3,many
TGTGCCAGTAGGGAGGACAGGGGGGGGACTGAAGCTTTCTTT,CASREDRGGTEAFF,TRBD1,TRBV19,TRBJ1-1,NA
TGTGCTAGCAGCTTAGTGGCGGTCCGGGTGGGTTATGGCTACACCTTC,CASSLVAVRVGYGYTF,NA,TRBV7-2,TRBJ1-2,NA
TGTGCCAGCAGCCAATCATTGGACAGGGCGGGTAATGAAAAACTGTTTTTT,CASSQSLDRAGNEKLFF,TRBD1,TRBV3-1/TRBV3-2,TRBJ1-4,NA
TGTGCCAGCAGCCAGGAGCGGGGGGATTACAATGAGCAGTTCTTC,CASSQERGDYNEQFF,TRBD2,TRBV11-2,TRBJ2-1,NA
TGTGCCAGCAGCGGGGGGACTAGCGGGAGGTATGAGCAGTTCTTC,CASSGGTSGRYEQFF,TRBD2,TRBV27,TRBJ2-1,NA
TGTGCCAGCAGCCAAGCAGACAGGGACTTCAATCAGCCCCAGCATTTT,CASSQADRDFNQPQHF,TRBD1,TRBV4-2,TRBJ1-5,NA
TGTGCCAGTAGACGACTAGCGGGGGGCCTAGAGGACCAGTACTTC,CASRRLAGGLEDQYF,TRBD2,TRBV19,TRBJ2-5,NA
TGTGCCAGCAGCTGGACAGGGAAGGGCTATGGCTACACCTTC,CASSWTGKGYGYTF,TRBD1,TRBV5-8,TRBJ1-2,NA
TGTGCCAGCAGCTTAGTTGGAGGTAGGGGGTTTAATTCACCCCTCCACTTT,CASSLVGGRGFNSPLHF,NA,TRBV7-9,TRBJ1-6,NA
TGTGCCGGTCGGGGTGCTTGGGGCTACACCTTC,CAGRGAWGYTF,NA,TRBV28,TRBJ1-2,NA
TGTGCCACCAGCAGAGATTTCAGCTACGAGCAGTACTTC,CATSRDFSYEQYF,NA,TRBV15,TRBJ2-7,NA
TGCGCCAGTAAACGGGGGGCCCATGACACAGATACGCAGTATTTT,CASKRGAHDTDTQYF,NA,TRBV10-2,TRBJ2-3,NA
TGTGCCAGCAGCCACCGGAACACCGGGGAGCTGTTTTTT,CASSHRNTGELFF,NA,TRBV3-1/TRBV3-2,TRBJ2-2,NA
TGTGCCAGCAGCCGAAGGGACATTCCTAACTATGGCTACACCTTC,CASSRRDIPNYGYTF,NA,TRBV7-9,TRBJ1-2,NA
TGTGCCAGCAGCCGGGACAGGGGGGGTTCACCCCTCCACTTT,CASSRDRGGSPLHF,TRBD1,TRBV6-5,TRBJ1-6,NA
TGTGCCAGCAGTCCCGGGGGGAGGACCGGGGAGCTGTTTTTT,CASSPGGRTGELFF,TRBD2,TRBV4-2,TRBJ2-2,NA
TGTGCCTGGAGACAGCCCTCTGGAAACACCATATATTTT,CAWRQPSGNTIYF,NA,TRBV30,TRBJ1-3,NA
TGTGCCAGCAGCCATGTCGGGGGTTACGAGCAGTACTTC,CASSHVGGYEQYF,NA,TRBV7-2,TRBJ2-7,NA
TGTGCCAGTAGCCAAGGGCGGACAAGGAACACTGAAGCTTTCTTT,CASSQGRTRNTEAFF,NA,TRBV19,TRBJ1-1,NA
TGTGCCAGCAGTTTATTCCCCAACCCCGCTAGTCCCTACGAGCAGTACTTC,CASSLFPNPASPYEQYF,NA,TRBV27,TRBJ2-7,NA
TGTGCCAGCAGTGAACTCGATACGCAGTATTTT,CASSELDTQYF,NA,TRBV25-1,TRBJ2-3,NA